The rows below give T cell receptor beta chains drawn from one sample of a study of somatic mutations in cytotoxic T cells in rheumatoid arthritis. Generated by immunoSEQ multiplex PCR, the TCRdb table keeps only in-frame clones and is missing some. This sample has about 8,200 clones, with approximately 70% found just once. Sequenced input: CD8+ T cells sorted from blood. The receptors were sampled from an adult with rheumatoid arthritis. Both conserved end residues are part of each CDR3. The D gene is left open where the match is weak. Clone sizes are given selectively: once, few, many, or a class where the clone is expanded.

j_call v_call clone_size d_call cdr3_nt cdr3_aa
TRBJ1-1 TRBV29-1 - - TGCAGCGTTGTGACCCATAGGGGGATCCCTGAAGCTTTCTTT CSVVTHRGIPEAFF
TRBJ1-3 TRBV9 - - TGTGCCAGCAGCGTAGATGCAGGGGTAGGAAACACCATATATTTT CASSVDAGVGNTIYF
TRBJ2-5 TRBV6-5 - - TGTGCCAGCAGTTACTCCCAAGAGACCCAGTACTTC CASSYSQETQYF
TRBJ1-2 TRBV4-1 - - TGCGCCAGCAGCCAAGAACGGGCGACTGCCTATGGCTACACCTTC CASSQERATAYGYTF
TRBJ2-1 TRBV4-3 - - TGCGCCAGCTCCCCGGGAGCTACCTACAATGAGCAGTTCTTC CASSPGATYNEQFF
TRBJ2-3 TRBV9 - - TGTGCCAGCAGCGTAGTCCTTAGCGGAGGCACAGATACGCAGTATTTT CASSVVLSGGTDTQYF
TRBJ2-7 TRBV30 - TRBD1 TGTGCCTGGCGGGACAGGATTGGAGAGCAGTACTTC CAWRDRIGEQYF
TRBJ2-1 TRBV19 - TRBD1 TGTGCCAGTAGTATAGATGACCTCCGGGACAGGGGTTTAAGTCTAGGCTACAATGAGCAGTTCTTC CASSIDDLRDRGLSLGYNEQFF
TRBJ2-3 TRBV28 once - TGTGCCAGCAGTTTCTATGCGGACCTCACAGATACGCAGTATTTT CASSFYADLTDTQYF
TRBJ2-1 TRBV7-2 - - TGTGCCAGCAGCTTAGACTTCTACAATGAGCAGTTCTTC CASSLDFYNEQFF
TRBJ2-1 TRBV28 few - TGTGCCAGCAGTTTGGAGTTGAATGAGCAGTTCTTC CASSLELNEQFF
TRBJ2-2 TRBV19 - TRBD2 TGTGCCACCATTCCCCCAGGACTAGCGACCGGGGAGCTGTTTTTT CATIPPGLATGELFF
TRBJ2-4 TRBV28 - - TGTGCCAGCAGTGACCCGAGAGAGGACATTCAGTACTTC CASSDPREDIQYF
TRBJ2-7 TRBV4-2 few - TGTGCCAGCAGCCTATCCCCCGCGACCTCCTACGAGCAGTACTTC CASSLSPATSYEQYF
TRBJ2-6 TRBV11-1 - - TGTGCCAGCAGCTTCCCCCGAACCGGGGCCAACGTCCTGACTTTC CASSFPRTGANVLTF
TRBJ1-3 TRBV27 - - TGTGCCAGCAGTTTATCAAGCCCTGGAAACACCATATATTTT CASSLSSPGNTIYF
TRBJ1-1 TRBV29-1 - - TGCAGCGCCGCGAACCCGAACACTGAAGCTTTCTTT CSAANPNTEAFF
TRBJ2-5 TRBV5-6 few - TGTGCCAGCAGCTTCCTTCGGGGAGCCAACCAAGAGACCCAGTACTTC CASSFLRGANQETQYF
TRBJ2-7 TRBV29-1 few - TGCAGCGTTGAAGATCCTCTTGGTGGGATGGGGGAGCAGTACTTC CSVEDPLGGMGEQYF
TRBJ2-5 TRBV5-6 - - TGTGCCAGCAGTTACTTAGGTTCCCAAGAGACCCAGTACTTC CASSYLGSQETQYF
TRBJ1-5 TRBV28 - TRBD1 TGTGCCAGCAGTTTCTTGACAGGGGAAAGCAATCAGCCCCAGCATTTT CASSFLTGESNQPQHF
TRBJ2-5 TRBV4-2 - TRBD1 TGTGCCAGCAGCCAAGCGGGCCCAGGGGGTCAAGAGACCCAGTACTTC CASSQAGPGGQETQYF
TRBJ1-1 TRBV10-3 large - TGTGCCATCAGCCTCCGAAGGGTAGCTATGAACACTGAAGCTTTCTTT CAISLRRVAMNTEAFF
TRBJ2-7 TRBV27 - - TGTGCCAGCAGTTTAAGCCTAATACCTAACGAGCAGTACTTC CASSLSLIPNEQYF
TRBJ2-7 TRBV11-2 - - TGTGCCAGCAGCTTAACAGGAAAGAACGAGCAGTACTTC CASSLTGKNEQYF
TRBJ2-7 TRBV10-3 - - TGTGCCATCAGTGAGGCTAGGGAGGTAAACGAGCAGTACTTC CAISEAREVNEQYF
TRBJ1-1 TRBV4-1 few - TGCGCCAGCAGCCAAGGGGACTTAATGAACACTGAAGCTTTCTTT CASSQGDLMNTEAFF
TRBJ1-5 TRBV19 - TRBD1 TGTGCCAGTAGGCAGACAGGGGGTTTTCAGCCCCAGCATTTT CASRQTGGFQPQHF